These 15 T cell receptor beta chains originate from one sample sequenced in a study of OX40 agonist ivuxolimab in advanced cancers. The library relied on the immunoSEQ multiplex PCR assay. The table comes from immuneACCESS by way of TCRdb, which keeps in-frame sequences with V and J called. Part of the clones is missing from these tables; in studies checked, under half for an unresolved V gene and the rest for unknown reasons. The sample table holds over 55,000 clones, of which approximately 85% were seen once. Of the sample, 11% is held by the ten largest clones. Specimen: CD4+ or CD8+ T cells sorted from blood, collected in a trial of the OX40 agonist ivuxolimab. The source of these receptors is an adult with an advanced solid tumor such as melanoma, head and neck, liver or kidney cancer.

Note on this clone: The junction does not match germline at one end; this may be a read error. The gene calls are TRBV28 and TRBJ2-7; TRBD2 is a possible D gene (5 bases). This CDR3 is built from 13 residues. Germline assignment: CDR1 MDHEN and CDR2 SYDVKM. Written as DNA, the CDR3 is TGTGCCAGCAGTTTAGCTAGCTCCAACGAGCAGTACTTC. It is translated as CASSLASSNEQYF.

The CDR3 DNA is TGTGCCAGCAGCTTAGGCAGGCCCGATTGGGGCTACACCTTC. This gives the protein CASSLGRPDWGYTF. V is TRBV7-6 and J is TRBJ1-2; no firm D call. The V gene lost 1 base and the J gene lost 8 bases, with 14 bases spanning the gap. The CDR3 length is 14 residues. In germline, CDR1 is SGHVS, CDR2 FNYEAQ.

This clone was found once. V gene TRBV27 combines with J gene TRBJ2-3; the match to TRBD2 covers 13 bases. Germline V gives CDR1 MNHEY, CDR2 SMNVEV (reference sequence). CDR3 length: 15 amino acids. V was pared by 2 bases and J by 4 bases, with 0 bases of the junction left unmatched. The CDR3 coding sequence is TGTGCCAGCAGTTTAACTAGCGGGGGGGCAGATACGCAGTATTTT. Translation gives CASSLTSGGADTQYF.

The V gene is TRBV19, the J gene TRBJ2-1; tentatively, D is TRBD1 (6 bases). Germline values: CDR1 LNHDA, CDR2 SQIVND (reference sequence). The CDR3 contains 12 residues. V was pared by 11 bases and J by 4 bases, with 12 bases between. This CDR3 reads CASETGYNEQFF. The CDR3 DNA follows: TGTGCCTCCGAGACAGGATACAATGAGCAGTTCTTC.

V is TRBV27 and J is TRBJ1-1; D may be TRBD1 (5 bases). The CDR3 has 13 residues. Germline V gene sequence: CDR1 MNHEY, CDR2 SMNVEV (reference sequence). V was pared by 4 bases and J by 5 bases, with 11 bases between. CDR3 sequence reads: CASSWAGRTEAFF. The CDR3 nucleotides are TGTGCCAGCAGTTGGGCAGGGAGGACTGAAGCTTTCTTT.

This clone was counted only a few times. The chain combines TRBV19 with TRBJ2-2, with a tentative D call TRBD2 (7 bases). The CDR3 is made up of 16 amino acids. Per the germline V gene, CDR1 is LNHDA and CDR2 is SQIVND (reference sequence). Trimming removed 6 bases at V and 3 bases at J, with 17 bases between. The CDR3: CASRVKRGADTGELFF. The CDR3 bases are TGTGCCAGTAGAGTGAAACGGGGGGCCGACACCGGGGAGCTGTTTTTT.

The rearrangement links TRBV5-1 to TRBJ1-1; no clear D gene. V was clipped by 3 bases and J by 4 bases, with 7 bases between them. The CDR3 contains 12 residues. In germline, CDR1 is SGHRS, CDR2 YFSETQ. The CDR3 sequence is CASSSSITEAFF. CDR3 in DNA: TGCGCCAGCAGCTCCTCGATCACTGAAGCTTTCTTT.

The chain combines TRBV6-5 with TRBJ2-1; D gene ambiguous. Per germline, CDR1 MNHEY and CDR2 SVGAGI. The V gene lost 6 bases and the J gene lost 6 bases, with 9 bases spanning the gap. This CDR3 contains 12 residues. The CDR3 loop reads CASSRAGNEQFF. CDR3 coding DNA: TGTGCCAGCAGCCGGGCCGGCAATGAGCAGTTCTTC.

The chain links TRBV7-2 to TRBJ2-2; D gene unclear. V dropped 4 bases and J dropped 5 bases, with 14 bases sitting between them. Germline CDR1 is SGHTA and CDR2 is FQGNSA. CDR3 length equals 15 residues. Here the CDR3 DNA reads TGTGCCAGCAGCTCACGAGTCTGGGGTACCGGGGAGCTGTTTTTT. Protein product: CASSSRVWGTGELFF.

This chain connects TRBV5-1 to TRBJ2-7, with D perhaps assigned TRBD1 or TRBD2 (6 bases each). The V gene's germline CDR1 is SGHRS and CDR2 YFSETQ. Between the trimmed V and J ends, which lost 4 bases and 0 bases, there was a span of 17 bases. The CDR3 runs to 16 residues. CDR3 sequence (DNA): TGCGCCAGCAGCAGCTATGGAGGGACAAGCTCCTACGAGCAGTACTTC. It specifies CASSSYGGTSSYEQYF.

This clone appeared a few times. The rearrangement joins TRBV6-5 to TRBJ1-6; the D gene is possibly TRBD1 (5 bases). The ends were cut back, 2 bases at V and 4 bases at J, with 9 bases in the middle. CDR3 size: 15 residues. Germline CDR1 is MNHEY and CDR2 is SVGAGI. CDR3 sequence (DNA): TGTGCCAGCAGTTACACACAGGATTATAATTCACCCCTCCACTTT. Its translation is CASSYTQDYNSPLHF.

As for this clone: At one boundary the junction diverges from the germline segment, which might be a read error. The V gene is TRBV5-6, the J gene TRBJ1-3; tentative D call: TRBD1 (5 bases). Germline CDR1 SGHDT, CDR2 YYEEEE. The length of the CDR3 is 14 residues. CDR3 nucleotides: TGTGTCAGCAGCTTGGGGGACTCTGGAAACACCATATATTTT. Translating it yields CVSSLGDSGNTIYF. Complete variable domain (other parts from reference TRBV5-6 and TRBJ1-3): DAGVTQSPTHLIKTRGQQVTLRCSPKSGHDTVSWYQQALGQGPQFIFQYYEEEERQRGNFPDRFSGHQFPNYSSELNVNALLLGDSALYLCVSSLGDSGNTIYFGEGSWLTVV.

This chain links TRBV15 with TRBJ2-1; 11 nucleotides align to TRBD2. The CDR3 is 15 amino acids. V lost 0 bases and J lost 10; bases outside the gene matches: 5. In germline, CDR1 is LNHNV, CDR2 YYDKDF (reference sequence). DNA of the CDR3: TGTGCCACCAGCAGAGAACGACTAGCGGGAAACGAGCAGTTCTTC. This sequence encodes CATSRERLAGNEQFF. The full variable domain, with the rest looked up from reference TRBV15 and TRBJ2-1, is DAMVIQNPRYQVTQFGKPVTLSCSQTLNHNVMYWYQQKSSQAPKLLFHYYDKDFNNEADTPDNFQSRRPNTSFCFLDIRSPGLGDTAMYLCATSRERLAGNEQFFGPGTRLTVL.

The CDR3 sequence is CASSLGAVGYTF. In DNA form, the CDR3 reads TGTGCCAGCAGCTTAGGTGCAGTTGGCTACACCTTC. The chain has TRBV11-2 and TRBJ1-2, with D hard to call. The V and J ends lost 1 base and 7 bases respectively, with 7 bases between them. The length of the CDR3 is 12 residues. Per germline, CDR1 SGHAT and CDR2 FQNNGV.

This clone was detected once. This chain uses TRBV10-3 with TRBJ1-1; a possible D gene is TRBD1 (5 bases). Trimming took off 6 bases at V and 5 bases at J, with 13 bases between the two ends. The CDR3 spans 13 residues. Germline V gene data show CDR1 as ENHRY and CDR2 as SYGVKD. CDR3 loop: CAISHGGRTEAFF. The DNA of the CDR3 is TGTGCCATCAGCCATGGGGGGAGGACTGAAGCTTTCTTT.